This entry lists 24 T cell receptor beta chains sequenced from one sample in a study of blood T cells in healthy people across ages. A second PCR of 7 to 11 cycles used a sample-barcoded 5' primer and a J-beta primer mix. TCRdb re-called the 5' RACE reads with MiXCR, one entry per CDR3 protein. The sample holds around 650,000 distinct CDR3 sequences, 40% to 45% seen once. The sequenced material came from blood. These receptor sequences come from a man older than 75 in good health.

This clonotype has more than one count but fewer than ten. The chain has TRBV10-1 and TRBJ2-3; 10 bases agree with TRBD2. The V and J ends lost 0 bases and 2 bases, in that order; junction bases with no gene match: 5. This CDR3 is 17 amino acids long. Germline V gene sequence: CDR1 WNHNN, CDR2 SYGVQD (reference sequence). This chain's CDR3 is CASSESKLAGPTDTQYF. The CDR3 region has the DNA TGCGCCAGCAGTGAGTCGAAACTAGCGGGACCCACAGATACGCAGTATTTT.

A few counts support this clonotype. The rearrangement links TRBV6-2 or TRBV6-3 to TRBJ2-1; D call uncertain. The CDR3 has 13 residues. The ends were cut back, 5 bases at V and 5 bases at J, with 10 bases in the middle. Germline V gene lookup returns CDR1 MNHEY and CDR2 SVGEGT. The DNA of the CDR3 is TGTGCCAGCAGTGACCTCAGCGACAATGAGCAGTTCTTC. This sequence encodes CASSDLSDNEQFF.

The J gene is TRBJ1-4, the V gene TRBV7-2, with D unresolved. In germline, CDR1 is SGHTA, CDR2 FQGNSA. The V end was cut by 5 bases, the J end by 7 bases, with 17 bases between. The CDR3 sequence is 15 residues long. The CDR3 sequence: CASSPQLTVSEKLFF. DNA for the CDR3: TGTGCCAGCAGCCCACAACTGACCGTGAGTGAAAAACTGTTTTTT.

The chain employs TRBV6-2 or TRBV6-3 and TRBJ1-1; 7 nucleotides match TRBD1. Trimming took 2 bases from V and 6 from J; bases not matched to a gene: 12. This CDR3 comprises 16 residues. Germline CDR1 is MNHEY and CDR2 is SVGEGT. The CDR3 bases are TGTGCCAGCAGTTACCTAGGGCAGGGGGTTGGCGCTGAAGCTTTCTTT. Translated: CASSYLGQGVGAEAFF.

The gene calls are TRBV29-1 and TRBJ2-2; a weak D match, TRBD1 (6 bases). CDR1 is SQVTM, CDR2 ANQGSEA, per germline. This CDR3 has 13 residues. V dropped 7 bases and J dropped 3 bases, with 12 bases sitting between them. This CDR3 reads CSGGQTYTGELFF. The CDR3 nucleotides are TGCAGCGGAGGACAGACCTACACCGGGGAGCTGTTTTTT.

This clonotype was seen a handful of times. The chain has TRBV15 and TRBJ2-4; no definite D call. In germline, CDR1 is LNHNV, CDR2 YYDKDF (reference sequence). This CDR3 has 15 residues. V lost 0 bases and J lost 8, with 14 bases in between. For the CDR3, the DNA is TGTGCCACCAGCAGAGATGTGGGTGGTCATTACATTCAGTACTTC. This gives the protein CATSRDVGGHYIQYF.

The V and J genes are TRBV9 and TRBJ1-3, with D hard to call. CDR1 is SGDLS, CDR2 YYNGEE, per germline. V lost 0 bases and J 2 bases, leaving 9 bases between the germline ends. CDR3 length: 15 residues. The CDR3 DNA sequence: TGTGCCAGCAGCGTAGCCAACAGCCCTGGAAACACCATATATTTT. It translates to CASSVANSPGNTIYF.

The chain is built from TRBV20-1 and TRBJ2-1, with a possible D match to TRBD2 (5 bases). This CDR3 spans 16 amino acids. Germline V gene lookup returns CDR1 DFQATT and CDR2 SNEGSKA (reference sequence). V was pared by 8 bases and J by 3 bases, with 23 bases between. This chain's CDR3 is CSPTLKAGEFYNEQFF. The CDR3 DNA follows: TGCAGTCCGACCCTAAAAGCCGGGGAATTCTACAATGAGCAGTTCTTC.

The chain combines TRBV27 with TRBJ2-3; 9 bases line up with TRBD2. CDR1 MNHEY and CDR2 SMNVEV come from the germline V gene (reference sequence). This CDR3 region has 15 residues. The ends lost 8 bases at V and 5 bases at J; junction bases unmatched: 11. The CDR3 bases are TGTGCCAGCGTGCTTGGCGGGAGGGCCGGAGATACGCAGTATTTT. This translates into CASVLGGRAGDTQYF.

This clonotype was observed a handful of times. The gene calls are TRBV6-1 and TRBJ2-5; 8 nucleotides match TRBD1. Germline CDR1 MNHNS, CDR2 SASEGT. The CDR3 consists of 15 residues. The ends lost 8 bases at V and 1 base at J; junction bases unmatched: 9. CDR3 loop: CASHRTGTPQETQYF. In DNA form, the CDR3 reads TGTGCCAGCCACCGGACAGGGACGCCCCAAGAGACCCAGTACTTC.

The rearrangement uses TRBV7-2 and TRBJ2-5; no clear D gene. The end of the DNA aligns better with TRBJ2-7, so the J call may be wrong. Germline CDR1 reads SGHTA; CDR2 reads FQGNSA. The CDR3 runs 14 residues. CDR3 amino acids: CASSFGGGHCEQYF. The CDR3 coding sequence is TGTGCCAGCAGCTTCGGTGGTGGGCACTGCGAGCAGTACTTC.

This chain connects TRBV29-1 to TRBJ2-2; tentative D call: TRBD1 (6 bases). Deletions cut 4 bases from V and 3 bases from J, with 12 bases between. Germline CDR1 and CDR2: SQVTM and ANQGSEA. The CDR3 extends over 14 amino acids. As DNA, the CDR3 is TGCAGCGTTGTAAGCCAGGGGTACACCGGGGAGCTGTTTTTT. It yields the protein CSVVSQGYTGELFF.

The chain joins TRBV5-1 to TRBJ2-3; the D call may be TRBD1 or TRBD2 (5 bases each). Germline CDR1 and CDR2: SGHRS and YFSETQ. V lost 1 base to trimming and J lost 3 bases, with 21 bases between them. The CDR3 consists of 18 residues. The CDR3 here is CASSLTAGTRGLTDTQYF. The CDR3 nucleotides read TGCGCCAGCAGCTTGACCGCCGGGACGCGCGGACTGACAGATACGCAGTATTTT.

The V and J genes are TRBV28 and TRBJ2-4; no clear D gene. The CDR3 covers 13 residues. Germline V lookup: CDR1 MDHEN, CDR2 SYDVKM. Between the trimmed V and J ends, which lost 8 bases and 0 bases, there was a span of 8 bases. As DNA, the CDR3 is TGTGCCAGCGGACCAGAAGCCAAAAACATTCAGTACTTC. Residues: CASGPEAKNIQYF. Combining the CDR3 with reference TRBV28 and TRBJ2-4 gives the whole variable domain DVKVTQSSRYLVKRTGEKVFLECVQDMDHENMFWYRQDPGLGLRLIYFSYDVKMKEKGDIPEGYSVSREKKERFSLILESASTNQTSMYLCASGPEAKNIQYFGAGTRLSVL.

The J gene is TRBJ2-7, the V gene TRBV5-1; 7 nucleotides match TRBD1. CDR1 SGHRS and CDR2 YFSETQ come from the germline V gene. CDR3 length: 14 residues. The J segment lost 7 bases and the V segment lost 3 bases, leaving 10 bases of the junction unmatched. Here the CDR3 DNA reads TGCGCCAGCAGCTCCGACAGGGCCCACAATGAGCAGTACTTC. Amino acids: CASSSDRAHNEQYF.

The V call is TRBV12-3 or TRBV12-4, the J call TRBJ1-1, with D uncertain. The CDR3 is 11 residues long. V lost 5 bases and J 6 bases, leaving 7 bases between the germline ends. The CDR3 loop is CASSTVAEAFF. The CDR3 DNA reads TGTGCCAGCAGTACAGTCGCTGAAGCTTTCTTT.

As DNA, the CDR3 is TGCAGTGCTAGAGAAGCCCCGGGGAGGGCCCTCCACTTT. Protein sequence: CSAREAPGRALHF. The chain couples TRBV20-1 to TRBJ1-6; D remains ambiguous. Germline loops: CDR1 DFQATT, CDR2 SNEGSKA (reference sequence). There are 13 residues in the CDR3. Trimming took 0 bases from V and 14 from J, leaving 14 bases between them.

The rearrangement links TRBV5-1 to TRBJ2-1; 8 nucleotides line up with TRBD2. The germline gives CDR1 SGHRS, CDR2 YFSETQ. The CDR3 is 14 residues long. V trimming: 3 bases; J trimming: 6 bases; junction bases outside the gene matches: 5. As DNA, the CDR3 is TGCGCCAGCAGCTCTACCGGGACTAGCAATGAGCAGTTCTTC. Residues: CASSSTGTSNEQFF.

The rearrangement links TRBV10-3 to TRBJ2-1; 7 bases line up with TRBD2. Germline V gene data show CDR1 as ENHRY and CDR2 as SYGVKD. Unmatched junction bases numbered 10, after V lost 0 bases and J lost 8 bases. The CDR3 totals 16 residues. CDR3 coding DNA: TGTGCCATCAGTGAGTCGGCGCGGGAGTTTAAGGATGAGCAGTTCTTC. Residues: CAISESAREFKDEQFF.

The sample holds a few counts of this clonotype. V usage is TRBV24-1 and J usage is TRBJ2-7; 8 bases line up with TRBD1. The CDR3 has 14 residues. Per germline, CDR1 KGHDR and CDR2 SFDVKD. V lost 9 bases, J lost 4 bases, and 10 bases stayed unmatched. The CDR3 reads CATGARTGSYEQYF. The CDR3 DNA sequence: TGTGCCACCGGAGCGCGGACAGGGTCGTACGAGCAGTACTTC.

This clonotype was seen only a few times. J is TRBJ1-2 and V is TRBV28; D gene unclear. Germline assignment: CDR1 MDHEN and CDR2 SYDVKM. This CDR3 spans 15 amino acids. V gave up 2 bases and J gave up 3 bases, with 13 bases separating them. The CDR3 here is CASSLAQNQDYGYTF. The CDR3 DNA is TGTGCCAGCAGTTTAGCACAAAATCAAGACTATGGCTACACCTTC.

The chain combines TRBV6-2 or TRBV6-3 with TRBJ2-4, with 11 bases fitting TRBD1. The ends lost 4 bases at V and 11 bases at J; junction bases unmatched: 4. From germline, CDR1 is MNHEY and CDR2 SVGEGT. CDR3 length: 13 amino acids. This CDR3 is CASSSGTGGVQYF. The CDR3 nucleotides read TGTGCCAGCAGTTCCGGGACAGGGGGTGTTCAGTACTTC.

The gene calls are TRBV20-1 and TRBJ1-4; D remains ambiguous. CDR1 and CDR2 from the germline V gene are DFQATT and SNEGSKA (reference sequence). The V gene lost 0 bases and the J gene lost 3 bases, with 14 bases spanning the gap. This CDR3 has 16 amino acids. The CDR3 sequence is CSARDFRGAANEKLFF. The CDR3 coding sequence is TGCAGTGCTAGAGATTTTAGAGGCGCAGCTAATGAAAAACTGTTTTTT.

The chain couples TRBV9 to TRBJ2-7; weak D call: TRBD1 (6 bases). The ends were cut back, 0 bases at V and 1 base at J, with 11 bases in the middle. Germline V gene data show CDR1 as SGDLS and CDR2 as YYNGEE. This CDR3 spans 15 amino acids. CDR3 DNA: TGTGCCAGCAGCGTAGGGCAGGGGCCTTCCTACGAGCAGTACTTC. Protein: CASSVGQGPSYEQYF.